This T cell receptor beta chain was sequenced during a study of shared clonotypes between healthy human individuals. The table came from immunoSEQ multiplex PCR; TCRdb's copy has only in-frame clones and leaves some out. The sample carries roughly 2.6 million clones, about 92% recorded once. Source material: naive CD4+ T cells sorted from blood. As to subset: CD45RA+ positively selected. The sequence derives from a young man in good health.

The CDR3 DNA reads TGTGCCATCAGTGAGACAGGGAACACCGGGGAGCTGTTTTTT. Translation: CAISETGNTGELFF. J is TRBJ2-2 and V is TRBV10-3; a weak D match, TRBD1 (5 bases). Per the germline V gene, CDR1 is ENHRY and CDR2 is SYGVKD. CDR3 length: 14 residues. V gave up 2 bases and J gave up 1 base, with 5 bases separating them.